The 9 T cell receptor beta chains given below trace back to one sample, sequenced in a study of PD-1 blockade in mismatch repair-deficient tumors. Measured with immunoSEQ multiplex PCR; TCRdb has only the in-frame clones, and not every one. This sample has roughly 70,000 clones, with more than 75% found just once. Here the sequenced sample was peripheral blood, taken 2 weeks after starting pembrolizumab. These receptors all come from an adult with mismatch repair-deficient cancer.

This clone was counted only a few times. This chain links TRBV7-9 with TRBJ2-6; D call uncertain. Trimming removed 5 bases from V and 1 base from J, with 6 bases in between. There are 14 residues in the CDR3. CDR1 SEHNR and CDR2 FQNEAQ come from the germline V gene (reference sequence). The CDR3 DNA is TGTGCCAGCAGCCCCAGGTCTGGGGCCAACGTCCTGACTTTC. As protein: CASSPRSGANVLTF.

The DNA of the CDR3 is TGTGCCAGCGGGGGTGGCGGGAGCGTCGAGACCCAGTACTTC. It is translated as CASGGGGSVETQYF. J is TRBJ2-5 and V is TRBV9, with 7 positions matching TRBD2. Germline assignment: CDR1 SGDLS and CDR2 YYNGEE. Trimming took 7 bases from V and 5 from J; bases not matched to a gene: 11. This CDR3 spans 14 amino acids.

This clone was detected a few times. The chain uses TRBV5-5 and TRBJ1-2, with 8 bases lining up with TRBD1. This CDR3 contains 15 residues. Germline CDR1 SGHKS, CDR2 YYEKEE (reference sequence). The J segment lost 4 bases and the V segment lost 4 bases, leaving 9 bases of the junction unmatched. The CDR3 here is CASSPRTGSTYGYTF. For the CDR3, the DNA is TGTGCCAGCAGCCCCAGGACAGGGTCGACCTATGGCTACACCTTC.

The chain is built from TRBV5-1 and TRBJ1-2; D is perhaps TRBD1 (6 bases). Germline CDR1 is SGHRS and CDR2 is YFSETQ. Trimming left V 4 bases short and J 3 bases short, with 10 bases between. CDR3 length: 13 amino acids. In DNA, the CDR3 is TGCGCCAGCAGCGTACAGGGTGACTATGGCTACACCTTC. It specifies CASSVQGDYGYTF. The full variable domain, with the rest looked up from reference TRBV5-1 and TRBJ1-2, is KAGVTQTPRYLIKTRGQQVTLSCSPISGHRSVSWYQQTPGQGLQFLFEYFSETQRNKGNFPGRFSGRQFSNSRSEMNVSTLELGDSALYLCASSVQGDYGYTFGSGTRLTVV.

This chain links TRBV9 with TRBJ2-1; D unclear. Trimming removed 3 bases from V and 5 bases from J, with 6 bases in between. The CDR3 totals 12 residues. Germline V gives CDR1 SGDLS, CDR2 YYNGEE. The CDR3 DNA is TGTGCCAGCAGCGCTATTAACAATGAGCAGTTCTTC. Translated: CASSAINNEQFF.

This chain joins TRBV9 and TRBJ2-3; 9 positions agree with TRBD2. CDR1 and CDR2 (germline): SGDLS, YYNGEE. J gave up 8 bases and V 4 bases, and 14 bases lay outside the gene matches. The CDR3 runs 16 residues. In nucleotides, the CDR3 is TGTGCCAGCAGCCCCAGCGGGGCGGGAGGGCTTACTACGCAGTATTTT. As protein: CASSPSGAGGLTTQYF.

This chain joins TRBV5-1 and TRBJ2-2, with 14 bases matching TRBD2. The CDR3 length is 13 residues. V was pared by 5 bases and J by 14 bases, with 5 bases of the junction left unmatched. Germline loops: CDR1 SGHRS, CDR2 YFSETQ. CDR3 protein: CASSQTSGGGLFF. The DNA of the CDR3 is TGCGCCAGCAGTCAGACTAGCGGGGGGGGCCTGTTTTTT.

This chain connects TRBV7-9 to TRBJ2-3; possibly TRBD2 for D (6 bases). Deletions cut 0 bases from V and 2 bases from J, with 18 bases between. CDR1 and CDR2 from the germline V gene are SEHNR and FQNEAQ (reference sequence). The CDR3 consists of 18 residues. The CDR3 loop reads CASSLARGWGRYTDTQYF. DNA of the CDR3: TGTGCCAGCAGCTTAGCGCGGGGTTGGGGAAGATACACAGATACGCAGTATTTT. Full variable domain (missing parts from reference TRBV7-9 and TRBJ2-3): DTGVSQNPRHKITKRGQNVTFRCDPISEHNRLYWYRQTLGQGPEFLTYFQNEAQLEKSRLLSDRFSAERPKGSFSTLEIQRTEQGDSAMYLCASSLARGWGRYTDTQYFGPGTRLTVL.

DNA of the CDR3: TGTGCCAGCAGCGTAGTTGTTGGCTATGGCTACACCTTC. Protein: CASSVVVGYGYTF. The V and J genes are TRBV9 and TRBJ1-2; no definite D call. Germline CDR1 SGDLS, CDR2 YYNGEE. The CDR3 length is 13 residues. The V end was cut by 0 bases, the J end by 4 bases, with 7 bases between.